Sequencing of this T cell receptor (beta chain) was carried out in a study of blood T cell repertoires in COVID-19. Study-level background: The origin of the acute and convalescent COVID-19 samples was the United States, Italy and Spain.

Per the study methods: Estimation of nucleated cell counts was performed using reference gene primer amplification. Method: immunoSEQ multiplex PCR; TCRdb's copy keeps in-frame clones and lacks some. V, J and clone size reflect that table, while D and trimming were determined from the DNA. The table has 200,000 or so clones, 89% seen once; the top ten hold under 7.5%. The CDR3 covers 14 residues. The germline V gene has CDR1 MNHEY and CDR2 SVGAGI. V was pared by 0 bases and J by 4 bases, with 8 bases between. This chain links TRBV6-5 with TRBJ2-3; no clear D gene. The material sequenced was peripheral blood. This clonotype was obtained from a man aged 55 to 70 who had recovered from COVID-19. The CDR3 bases are TGTGCCAGCAGTTACTCCCGAGGAGCAGATACGCAGTATTTT. It yields the protein CASSYSRGADTQYF.